A selection of T cell receptor beta chains follows, all from one sample in a study of cytomegalovirus exposure and HLA in healthy donors. TCRdb keeps only in-frame clones here, not all; method: immunoSEQ multiplex PCR. The sample consists of 150,000 to 180,000 clones, about 85% of them appearing once. The sequencing input was PBMCs. These receptor sequences come from a man aged 25 to 45 in good health and CMV-seropositive. Each CDR3 is given with its conserved first and last residue. The D gene is left open where the match is weak. The listing skips clone size in some rows; elsewhere it reads once, few, many or a size class.

v_gene: TRBV15
abundance: few
d_gene: TRBD1
j_gene: TRBJ2-5
CDR3nt: TGTGCCACCAGCAGGGGACAGGCCCCTCAAGAGACCCAGTACTTC
CDR3aa: CATSRGQAPQETQYF

v_gene: TRBV4-3
abundance: -
d_gene: TRBD1
j_gene: TRBJ1-2
CDR3nt: TGCGCCAGCAGCCAAGATATAACAGGGGGCGCGACTGGCTACACCTTC
CDR3aa: CASSQDITGGATGYTF

v_gene: TRBV9
abundance: -
d_gene: -
j_gene: TRBJ2-7
CDR3nt: TGTGCCAGCAGCGGCGACAGGACCCCCTACGAGCAGTACTTC
CDR3aa: CASSGDRTPYEQYF

v_gene: TRBV6-4
abundance: -
d_gene: -
j_gene: TRBJ1-1
CDR3nt: TGTGCCAGCAGTGTTGAAGGGGGCACTGAAGCTTTCTTT
CDR3aa: CASSVEGGTEAFF

v_gene: TRBV5-1
abundance: -
d_gene: TRBD2
j_gene: TRBJ2-7
CDR3nt: TGCGCCAGCAGGGGGGGGGACCGAGAGGACGAGCAGTACTTC
CDR3aa: CASRGGDREDEQYF

v_gene: TRBV6-5
abundance: -
d_gene: TRBD1
j_gene: TRBJ1-2
CDR3nt: TGTGCCAGCAAGGGACAGGACTATGGCCACACCTTC
CDR3aa: CASKGQDYGHTF

v_gene: TRBV28
abundance: -
d_gene: TRBD1
j_gene: TRBJ1-5
CDR3nt: TGTGCCAGCAGGTCCCGGGACAGGGTTGAGAGACATCAGCCCCAGCATTTT
CDR3aa: CASRSRDRVERHQPQHF

v_gene: TRBV4-2
abundance: -
d_gene: TRBD2
j_gene: TRBJ2-7
CDR3nt: TGTGCCAGCAGCCAAGTTTTCGGCCCTAGCGGGGCTTCCTCCTACGAGCAGTACTTC
CDR3aa: CASSQVFGPSGASSYEQYF

v_gene: TRBV9
abundance: -
d_gene: -
j_gene: TRBJ2-3
CDR3nt: TGTGCCAGCAGCGTAAGCGCAGGGGATACGCAGTATTTT
CDR3aa: CASSVSAGDTQYF

v_gene: TRBV6-1
abundance: few
d_gene: TRBD2
j_gene: TRBJ2-1
CDR3nt: TGTGCCAGCTCTAGCGGGGGAAACAATGAGCAGTTCTTC
CDR3aa: CASSSGGNNEQFF

v_gene: TRBV28
abundance: -
d_gene: -
j_gene: TRBJ2-5
CDR3nt: TGTGCCAGCAGTTTATCCGACAGGGAGACCCAGTACTTC
CDR3aa: CASSLSDRETQYF

v_gene: TRBV5-5
abundance: -
d_gene: -
j_gene: TRBJ1-6
CDR3nt: TGTGCCAGCAGCTTGGGACAGTTACTAAATAATTCACCCCTCCACTTT
CDR3aa: CASSLGQLLNNSPLHF

v_gene: TRBV28
abundance: -
d_gene: -
j_gene: TRBJ2-2
CDR3nt: TGTGCCAGCAGTTTCGACAGGCGAAGGAGCTTGAACACCGGGGAGCTGTTTTTT
CDR3aa: CASSFDRRRSLNTGELFF

v_gene: TRBV7-3
abundance: once
d_gene: TRBD1
j_gene: TRBJ2-1
CDR3nt: TGTGCCAGCAGCTTAGGAGTTTACAGGGGCAATGAGCAGTTCTTC
CDR3aa: CASSLGVYRGNEQFF

v_gene: TRBV18
abundance: -
d_gene: TRBD1
j_gene: TRBJ2-6
CDR3nt: TGTGCCAGCTCACCACCGGGACAGGGTTATGGGGCCAACGTCCTGACTTTC
CDR3aa: CASSPPGQGYGANVLTF

v_gene: TRBV30
abundance: -
d_gene: -
j_gene: TRBJ1-4
CDR3nt: TGTGCCTGGACCGTAGCGGGGAGGGCTAATGAAAAACTGTTTTTT
CDR3aa: CAWTVAGRANEKLFF

v_gene: TRBV5-1
abundance: -
d_gene: -
j_gene: TRBJ2-2
CDR3nt: TGCGCCAGCAGCTTAGCCACAGGCGATACCGGGGAGCTGTTTTTT
CDR3aa: CASSLATGDTGELFF

v_gene: TRBV13
abundance: -
d_gene: TRBD1
j_gene: TRBJ1-2
CDR3nt: TGTGCCAGCAGCTCGACACCTCCAGGGGGAGAAGGCTACACCTTC
CDR3aa: CASSSTPPGGEGYTF

v_gene: TRBV6-5
abundance: -
d_gene: -
j_gene: TRBJ1-4
CDR3nt: TGTGCCAGCAGGACAGCGTCTGAACAAAAACTGTTTTTT
CDR3aa: CASRTASEQKLFF

v_gene: TRBV6-5
abundance: -
d_gene: TRBD2
j_gene: TRBJ2-7
CDR3nt: TGTGCCAGCAGTTACTCGACTAGCGGGGCCAACGAGCAGTACTTC
CDR3aa: CASSYSTSGANEQYF

v_gene: TRBV9
abundance: -
d_gene: TRBD1
j_gene: TRBJ2-7
CDR3nt: TGTGCCAGCAGCAGCACCGGGACAGGGGGCGCGTACGAGCAGTACTTC
CDR3aa: CASSSTGTGGAYEQYF

v_gene: TRBV12-5
abundance: -
d_gene: -
j_gene: TRBJ2-2
CDR3nt: TGTGCTAGTGGAACCGGGAACACCGGGGAGCTGTTTTTT
CDR3aa: CASGTGNTGELFF

v_gene: TRBV21-1
abundance: -
d_gene: -
j_gene: TRBJ2-3
CDR3nt: TGTGCCAGCAGCAAAAGCATACTAGCGGGGGGCCCTTTTTCGTTCTTCACAGATACGCAGTATTTT
CDR3aa: CASSKSILAGGPFSFFTDTQYF

v_gene: TRBV29-1
abundance: -
d_gene: -
j_gene: TRBJ2-1
CDR3nt: TGCAGCGTTGCCAGGGCGAATAACAATGAGCAGTTCTTC
CDR3aa: CSVARANNNEQFF

v_gene: TRBV13
abundance: -
d_gene: TRBD2
j_gene: TRBJ2-7
CDR3nt: TGTGCCAGCAACCCCCTAGCGGATCACGAGCAGTACTTC
CDR3aa: CASNPLADHEQYF